This T cell receptor (beta chain) was sequenced for a study of T cell repertoires in cytomegalovirus infection. TCRdb used MiXCR to reprocess the reads, holding one entry per CDR3 protein. Here the sample spans about 890,000 distinct CDR3 sequences, 30% to 40% being singletons. Comment on this clonotype: The antigen is undetermined.

Germline V gene lookup returns CDR1 MDHEN and CDR2 SYDVKM. With V trimmed by 4 bases and J by 4 bases, 9 bases remained unmatched. CDR3 length: 16 amino acids. This specimen consisted of cultured CD8+ T cells from PBMCs, obtained from culture after CMV antigen stimulation. This TCR derives from a human donor in good health (CMV status not recorded). Some clones in this sample may be carry-over from other donors' samples. The chain links TRBV28 to TRBJ2-3; TRBD1 matches 9 bases. The CDR3 protein is CASSSGQGYRSDTQYF. In nucleotides, the CDR3 is TGTGCCAGCAGTTCGGGACAGGGCTACAGGTCAGATACGCAGTATTTT.